This passage covers 29 T cell receptor beta chains from one sample sequenced in a study of cytomegalovirus exposure and HLA in healthy donors. The protocol was immunoSEQ multiplex PCR, while the TCRdb copy is restricted to in-frame clones and leaves out a portion. The table has nearly 80,000 clones, approximately 94% seen once. What was sequenced was PBMCs. Receptor source: a woman aged 25 to 39 in good health and CMV-seronegative.

The chain couples TRBV6-5 to TRBJ2-4; D may be TRBD2 (5 bases). Germline assignment: CDR1 MNHEY and CDR2 SVGAGI. V was shortened by 2 bases and J by 3 bases, with 5 bases between the two germline ends. The CDR3 is 13 residues long. In DNA form, the CDR3 reads TGTGCCAGCAGTTACGGGAGCAAAAACATTCAGTACTTC. It translates to CASSYGSKNIQYF.

The V gene is TRBV29-1, the J gene TRBJ2-7, with 9 positions matching TRBD1. The junction had 10 bases not matched to a gene; V was cut back by 6 bases and J by 4 bases. In germline, CDR1 is SQVTM, CDR2 ANQGSEA. This CDR3 is 14 amino acids long. This chain's CDR3 is CSVTDTGGSYEQYF. The CDR3 nucleotides are TGCAGCGTAACTGACACAGGGGGCTCGTACGAGCAGTACTTC.

This sequence joins TRBV6-5 and TRBJ1-2; D perhaps matches TRBD1 (5 bases). Germline values: CDR1 MNHEY, CDR2 SVGAGI. The CDR3 has 13 amino acids. V was pared by 0 bases and J by 5 bases, with 7 bases between. The CDR3 sequence is CASSYSGEYGYTF. As DNA, the CDR3 is TGTGCCAGCAGTTACTCAGGGGAATATGGCTACACCTTC.

This chain joins TRBV5-6 and TRBJ1-4; 9 positions match TRBD1. Germline V gene data show CDR1 as SGHDT and CDR2 as YYEEEE. Unmatched junction bases numbered 5, after V lost 3 bases and J lost 5 bases. The CDR3 is 15 residues long. DNA for the CDR3: TGTGCCAGCAGCTCGGGACAGGGTGGCAATGAAAAACTGTTTTTT. Protein product: CASSSGQGGNEKLFF.

The chain combines TRBV18 with TRBJ1-3; D gene unclear. This CDR3 contains 16 residues. Germline V lookup: CDR1 KGHSH, CDR2 LQKENI. V was trimmed by 4 bases and J by 0 bases, leaving 13 bases between them. CDR3 DNA: TGTGCCAGCTCACTCGGCAGCGCTTTCTCTGGAAACACCATATATTTT. Amino acid sequence: CASSLGSAFSGNTIYF.

The chain uses TRBV12-5 and TRBJ1-2; a possible D gene is TRBD1 (6 bases). Germline values: CDR1 LGHNT, CDR2 FRNRAP. V lost 4 bases and J lost 5, with 11 bases in between. CDR3 length: 13 residues. Written as DNA, the CDR3 is TGTGCTAGTGGTTCTTCTCAGGGGTATGGCTACACCTTC. Encoded protein: CASGSSQGYGYTF.

The chain recombines TRBV29-1 with TRBJ2-7, with 7 nucleotides matching TRBD2. J was trimmed by 2 bases and V by 5 bases; bases with no gene match: 3. The V gene's germline CDR1 is SQVTM and CDR2 ANQGSEA. The CDR3 is made up of 12 amino acids. CDR3 sequence: CSVPSGAYEQYF. The CDR3 nucleotides read TGCAGCGTTCCAAGCGGGGCCTACGAGCAGTACTTC.

V gene TRBV2 combines with J gene TRBJ2-3; D is possibly TRBD1 (6 bases). Germline loops: CDR1 SNHLY, CDR2 FYNNEI. The V and J ends lost 1 base and 3 bases respectively, with 11 bases between them. The CDR3 consists of 15 residues. CDR3 protein: CASSEETGLTDTQYF. In nucleotides, the CDR3 is TGTGCCAGCAGTGAAGAGACAGGATTGACAGATACGCAGTATTTT. Full variable domain (rest looked up from reference TRBV2 and TRBJ2-3): EPEVTQTPSHQVTQMGQEVILRCVPISNHLYFYWYRQILGQKVEFLVSFYNNEISEKSEIFDDQFSVERPDGSNFTLKIRSTKLEDSAMYFCASSEETGLTDTQYFGPGTRLTVL.

This clone is a singleton in its sample. The V call is TRBV6-5, the J call TRBJ2-2; D is unresolved. V shed 6 bases and J shed 3 bases, with 8 bases lying between them. The CDR3 covers 13 residues. Germline V gene sequence: CDR1 MNHEY, CDR2 SVGAGI. This chain's CDR3 is CASRAFHTGELFF. The CDR3 DNA sequence: TGTGCCAGCAGGGCTTTTCACACCGGGGAGCTGTTTTTT.

The chain has TRBV9 and TRBJ2-3, with D maybe TRBD2 (5 bases). CDR1 is SGDLS and CDR2 is YYNGEE in the germline V gene. V dropped 0 bases and J dropped 7 bases, with 12 bases sitting between them. The CDR3 is made up of 14 amino acids. CDR3 region: CASSVGDSGNTQYF. CDR3 bases: TGTGCCAGCAGCGTAGGTGACTCGGGGAATACGCAGTATTTT.

The V call is TRBV5-6, the J call TRBJ2-1; 7 positions agree with TRBD1. The V segment lost 1 base and the J segment 13 bases; nucleotides outside the gene matches: 5. From germline, CDR1 is SGHDT and CDR2 YYEEEE. The CDR3 has 12 amino acids. CDR3 sequence (DNA): TGTGCCAGCAGCTTGTCCCGGGACAGACAGTTCTTC. It yields the protein CASSLSRDRQFF.

V is TRBV7-9 and J is TRBJ2-3; D gene ambiguous. There are 15 residues in the CDR3. Trimming shortened V by 2 bases and J by 2 bases, and 11 bases separated the two germline ends. Germline V CDR1 and CDR2: SEHNR, FQNEAQ (reference sequence). CDR3 sequence (DNA): TGTGCCAGCAGCTTACTGGGCAGCTCCACAGATACGCAGTATTTT. Protein product: CASSLLGSSTDTQYF.

The rearrangement uses TRBV30 and TRBJ1-1; D remains ambiguous. The V end lost 0 bases, the J end lost 0 bases, and 14 bases lay between the germline ends. Germline V lookup: CDR1 GTSNPN, CDR2 SVGIG (reference sequence). The CDR3 runs to 16 residues. This CDR3 is CAWSVQWRKLNTEAFF. Here the CDR3 DNA reads TGTGCCTGGAGTGTACAATGGCGGAAGCTGAACACTGAAGCTTTCTTT.

The V call is TRBV2, the J call TRBJ2-3, with TRBD2 matching over 11 bases. The CDR3 has 14 residues. With V trimmed by 7 bases and J by 8 bases, 8 bases remained unmatched. Germline V gene sequence: CDR1 SNHLY, CDR2 FYNNEI. CDR3 protein: CASTSGGPSGTQYF. CDR3 nucleotide sequence: TGTGCCAGCACTAGCGGGGGGCCGTCGGGTACGCAGTATTTT.

This chain connects TRBV19 to TRBJ1-1, with 8 bases that match TRBD1. The CDR3 has 15 residues. The ends lost 9 bases at V and 2 bases at J; junction bases unmatched: 11. Germline V gene data show CDR1 as LNHDA and CDR2 as SQIVND (reference sequence). As DNA, the CDR3 is TGTGCCAGCAAGGACAGGGCGAGGGGTAACACTGAAGCTTTCTTT. It is translated as CASKDRARGNTEAFF.

This clone has a single count. This rearrangement joins TRBV28 to TRBJ2-3; 7 positions agree with TRBD1. Germline assignment: CDR1 MDHEN and CDR2 SYDVKM. CDR3 length: 15 residues. J was trimmed by 6 bases and V by 1 base; bases with no gene match: 7. The CDR3 DNA reads TGTGCCAGCAGTTTATTGGCAGGGGGTAGGGATACGCAGTATTTT. Encoded protein: CASSLLAGGRDTQYF.

The chain carries TRBV5-1 and TRBJ2-3, with TRBD1 matching over 11 bases. The CDR3 consists of 16 residues. Germline V gene data show CDR1 as SGHRS and CDR2 as YFSETQ. The V segment lost 0 bases and the J segment 7 bases; nucleotides outside the gene matches: 7. The CDR3 reads CASSLGTGGVGNTQYF. The CDR3 DNA sequence: TGCGCCAGCAGCTTGGGGACAGGGGGCGTAGGAAATACGCAGTATTTT.

The chain is built from TRBV5-1 and TRBJ2-1, with a tentative D call TRBD2 (6 bases). CDR1 and CDR2 (germline): SGHRS, YFSETQ. V lost 3 bases and J 3 bases, leaving 16 bases between the germline ends. The CDR3 consists of 16 residues. The DNA of the CDR3 is TGCGCCAGCAGCTCTGCCTTATCTAGCGTCTACAATGAGCAGTTCTTC. Protein product: CASSSALSSVYNEQFF.

This chain joins TRBV30 and TRBJ1-5; 7 nucleotides match TRBD1. Germline V gene data show CDR1 as GTSNPN and CDR2 as SVGIG (reference sequence). The CDR3 length is 12 residues. Trimming at V came to 5 bases and at J to 3 bases, leaving 1 base not matched to a gene. The CDR3 reads CAWDRDNQPQHF. The CDR3 nucleotides are TGTGCCTGGGACAGGGACAATCAGCCCCAGCATTTT.

The CDR3 DNA follows: TGTGCCAGCAGATTGACAGGGCCGTTCACTGAAGCTTTCTTT. Its protein is CASRLTGPFTEAFF. The rearrangement links TRBV7-3 to TRBJ1-1; 7 bases match TRBD1. Germline CDR1 and CDR2: SGHTA and FQGTGA. Trimming at V came to 6 bases and at J to 4 bases, leaving 8 bases not matched to a gene. This CDR3 is built from 14 residues.

CDR3 residues: CASSPRQGYNYGYTF. The CDR3 DNA reads TGTGCCAGCAGCCCAAGACAGGGATATAACTATGGCTACACCTTC. The chain combines TRBV9 with TRBJ1-2; 7 nucleotides line up with TRBD1. The ends lost 4 bases at V and 1 base at J; junction bases unmatched: 7. The CDR3 runs 15 residues. Germline CDR1 SGDLS, CDR2 YYNGEE.

The count of this clone is one. The V call is TRBV7-2, the J call TRBJ2-7; D unclear. This CDR3 is 12 amino acids long. Trimming took off 1 base at V and 6 bases at J, with 7 bases between the two ends. In germline, CDR1 is SGHTA, CDR2 FQGNSA. The CDR3 loop reads CASSLGPSEQYF. CDR3 bases: TGTGCCAGCAGCTTAGGGCCCTCCGAGCAGTACTTC. The whole variable domain, remainder taken from reference TRBV7-2 and TRBJ2-7, is GAGVSQSPSNKVTEKGKDVELRCDPISGHTALYWYRQSLGQGLEFLIYFQGNSAPDKSGLPSDRFSAERTGGSVSTLTIQRTQQEDSAVYLCASSLGPSEQYFGPGTRLTVT.

The genes are TRBV28 and TRBJ1-1, with a weak D call TRBD1 (5 bases). V was cut by 5 bases and J by 7 bases, with 14 bases left in between. The CDR3 runs 13 residues. Germline V lookup: CDR1 MDHEN, CDR2 SYDVKM. DNA for the CDR3: TGTGCCAGCAGTCCCCCGGGACTGTATGAAGCTTTCTTT. Residues: CASSPPGLYEAFF.

This clone was detected only once. This chain uses TRBV27 with TRBJ1-1; unclear D gene. This CDR3 contains 13 residues. Trimming pared 2 bases from V and 1 base from J, leaving 5 bases between. Germline CDR1 is MNHEY and CDR2 is SMNVEV (reference sequence). The CDR3 bases are TGTGCCAGCAGTTTACAGGAGAACACTGAAGCTTTCTTT. Translated: CASSLQENTEAFF.

This sequence joins TRBV6-6 and TRBJ2-3; D is possibly TRBD1 (6 bases). The CDR3 has 15 residues. Per germline, CDR1 MNHNY and CDR2 SVGAGI (reference sequence). Trimming took off 5 bases at V and 2 bases at J, with 14 bases between the two ends. The CDR3 loop is CASSMEGGSTDTQYF. In nucleotides, the CDR3 is TGTGCCAGCAGTATGGAAGGGGGTTCCACAGATACGCAGTATTTT.

This clone was recorded only once. The chain joins TRBV6-5 to TRBJ1-3, with D possibly being TRBD1 (5 bases). Per the germline V gene, CDR1 is MNHEY and CDR2 is SVGAGI. This CDR3 has 16 amino acids. V lost 0 bases and J 0 bases, leaving 9 bases between the germline ends. CDR3 DNA: TGTGCCAGCAGTTACTCATGGGGCTACTCTGGAAACACCATATATTTT. Protein sequence: CASSYSWGYSGNTIYF.

The chain combines TRBV15 with TRBJ1-1; TRBD1 is a possible D gene (5 bases). The CDR3 runs to 17 residues. In germline, CDR1 is LNHNV, CDR2 YYDKDF (reference sequence). V shed 0 bases and J shed 3 bases, with 17 bases lying between them. CDR3 sequence: CATSRDGFGRADTEAFF. CDR3 sequence (DNA): TGTGCCACCAGCAGAGATGGGTTCGGCAGGGCGGACACTGAAGCTTTCTTT.

V is TRBV30 and J is TRBJ1-5; 8 bases fit TRBD1. Germline V gives CDR1 GTSNPN, CDR2 SVGIG (reference sequence). This CDR3 contains 15 residues. Trimming cost V 0 bases and J 7 bases; bases outside gene matches: 8. CDR3 coding DNA: TGTGCCTGGAGTGTAGATTCAGGGGGCCACCAGCCCCAGCATTTT. This translates into CAWSVDSGGHQPQHF.

The genes are TRBV28 and TRBJ1-2, with 8 bases fitting TRBD1. Trimming cost V 6 bases and J 7 bases; bases outside gene matches: 7. The CDR3 is 13 amino acids. Germline V CDR1 and CDR2: MDHEN, SYDVKM. The CDR3 nucleotides read TGTGCCAGCAGAAAGACAGGGGCTTTTGGCTACACCTTC. Its translation: CASRKTGAFGYTF.